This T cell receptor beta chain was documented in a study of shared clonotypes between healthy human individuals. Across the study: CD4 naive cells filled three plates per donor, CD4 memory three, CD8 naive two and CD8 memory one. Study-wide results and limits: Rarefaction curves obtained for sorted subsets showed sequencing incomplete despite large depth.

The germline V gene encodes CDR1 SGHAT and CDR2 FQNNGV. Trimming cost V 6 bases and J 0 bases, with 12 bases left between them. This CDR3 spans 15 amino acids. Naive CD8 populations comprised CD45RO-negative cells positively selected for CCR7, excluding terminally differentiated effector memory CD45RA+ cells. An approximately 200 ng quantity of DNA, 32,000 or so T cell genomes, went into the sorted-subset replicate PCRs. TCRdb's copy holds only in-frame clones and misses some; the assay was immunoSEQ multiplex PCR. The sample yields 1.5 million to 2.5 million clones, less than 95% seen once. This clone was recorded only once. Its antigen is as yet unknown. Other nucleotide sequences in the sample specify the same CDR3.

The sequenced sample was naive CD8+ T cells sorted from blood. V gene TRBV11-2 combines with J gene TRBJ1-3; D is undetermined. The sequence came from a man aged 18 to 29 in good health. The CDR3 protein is CASSPGRSSGNTIYF. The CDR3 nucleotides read TGTGCCAGCAGTCCAGGACGGAGCTCTGGAAACACCATATATTTT.